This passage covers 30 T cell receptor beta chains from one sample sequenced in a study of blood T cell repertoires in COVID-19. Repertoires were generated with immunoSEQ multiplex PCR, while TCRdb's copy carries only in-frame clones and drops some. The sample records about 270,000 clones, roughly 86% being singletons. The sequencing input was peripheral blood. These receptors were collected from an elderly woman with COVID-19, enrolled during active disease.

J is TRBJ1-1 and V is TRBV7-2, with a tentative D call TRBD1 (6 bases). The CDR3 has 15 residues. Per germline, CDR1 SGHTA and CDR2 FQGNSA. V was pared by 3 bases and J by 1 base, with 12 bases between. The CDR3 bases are TGTGCCAGCAGCTTTTGGACAGCAACGAACACTGAAGCTTTCTTT. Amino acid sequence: CASSFWTATNTEAFF. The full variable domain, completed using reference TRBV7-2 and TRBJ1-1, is GAGVSQSPSNKVTEKGKDVELRCDPISGHTALYWYRQSLGQGLEFLIYFQGNSAPDKSGLPSDRFSAERTGGSVSTLTIQRTQQEDSAVYLCASSFWTATNTEAFFGQGTRLTVV.

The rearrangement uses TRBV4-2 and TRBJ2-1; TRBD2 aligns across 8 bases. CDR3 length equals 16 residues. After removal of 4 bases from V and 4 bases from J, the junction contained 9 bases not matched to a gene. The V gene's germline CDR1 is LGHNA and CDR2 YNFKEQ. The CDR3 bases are TGTGCCAGCAGCCTTACGACTAGCGTTGTTTACAATGAGCAGTTCTTC. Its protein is CASSLTTSVVYNEQFF.

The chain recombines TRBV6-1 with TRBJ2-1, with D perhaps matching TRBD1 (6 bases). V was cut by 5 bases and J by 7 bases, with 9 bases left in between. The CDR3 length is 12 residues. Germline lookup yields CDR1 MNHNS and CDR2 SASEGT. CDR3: CASSYTGNEQFF. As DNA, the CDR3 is TGTGCCAGCAGTTATACAGGGAATGAGCAGTTCTTC.

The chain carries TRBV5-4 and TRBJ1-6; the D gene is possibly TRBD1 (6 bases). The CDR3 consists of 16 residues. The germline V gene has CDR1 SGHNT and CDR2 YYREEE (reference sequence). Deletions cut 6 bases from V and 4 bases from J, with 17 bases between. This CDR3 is CASNKAGGGYNSPLHF. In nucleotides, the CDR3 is TGTGCCAGCAACAAGGCGGGGGGCGGATATAATTCACCCCTCCACTTT.

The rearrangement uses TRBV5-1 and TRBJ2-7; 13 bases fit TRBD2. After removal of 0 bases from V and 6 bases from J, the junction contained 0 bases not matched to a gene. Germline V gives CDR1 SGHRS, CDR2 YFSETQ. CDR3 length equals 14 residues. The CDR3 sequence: CASSLGLAGGEQYV. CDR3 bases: TGCGCCAGCAGCTTGGGACTAGCGGGGGGCGAGCAGTACGTC.

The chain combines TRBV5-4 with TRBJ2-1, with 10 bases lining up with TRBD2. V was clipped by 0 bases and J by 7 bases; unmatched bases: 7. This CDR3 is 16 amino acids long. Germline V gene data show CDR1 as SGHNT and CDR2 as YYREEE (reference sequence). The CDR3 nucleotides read TGTGCCAGCAGCTTGGGAGGTAGCGGGGGGTTTAATGAGCAGTTCTTC. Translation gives CASSLGGSGGFNEQFF.

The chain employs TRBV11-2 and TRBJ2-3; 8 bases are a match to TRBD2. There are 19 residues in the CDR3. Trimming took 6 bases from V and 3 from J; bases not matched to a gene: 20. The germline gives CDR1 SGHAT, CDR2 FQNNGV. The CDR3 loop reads CASRSPGGRRRGATDTQYF. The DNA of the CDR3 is TGTGCCAGCAGGTCCCCCGGGGGGCGCAGGCGGGGGGCTACAGATACGCAGTATTTT.

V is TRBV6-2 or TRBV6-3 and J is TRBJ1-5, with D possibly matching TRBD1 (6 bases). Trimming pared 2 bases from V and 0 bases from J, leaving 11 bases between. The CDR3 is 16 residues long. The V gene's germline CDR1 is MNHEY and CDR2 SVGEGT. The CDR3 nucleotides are TGTGCCAGCAGTTACAAGACAGGATATAGCAATCAGCCCCAGCATTTT. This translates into CASSYKTGYSNQPQHF.

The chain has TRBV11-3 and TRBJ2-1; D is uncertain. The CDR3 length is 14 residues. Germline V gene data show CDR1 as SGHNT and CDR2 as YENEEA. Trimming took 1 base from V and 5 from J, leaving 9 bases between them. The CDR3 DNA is TGTGCCAGCAGCTTAGGACACCCCGACAATGAGCAGTTCTTC. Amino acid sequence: CASSLGHPDNEQFF. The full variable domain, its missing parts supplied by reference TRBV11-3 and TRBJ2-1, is EAGVVQSPRYKIIEKKQPVAFWCNPISGHNTLYWYLQNLGQGPELLIRYENEEAVDDSQLPKDRFSAERLKGVDSTLKIQPAELGDSAVYLCASSLGHPDNEQFFGPGTRLTVL.

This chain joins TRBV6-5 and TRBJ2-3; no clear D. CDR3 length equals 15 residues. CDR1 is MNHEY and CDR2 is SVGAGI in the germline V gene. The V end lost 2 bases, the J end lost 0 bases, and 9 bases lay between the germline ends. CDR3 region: CASSYTWSSTDTQYF. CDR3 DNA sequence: TGTGCCAGCAGTTACACTTGGAGTAGCACAGATACGCAGTATTTT.

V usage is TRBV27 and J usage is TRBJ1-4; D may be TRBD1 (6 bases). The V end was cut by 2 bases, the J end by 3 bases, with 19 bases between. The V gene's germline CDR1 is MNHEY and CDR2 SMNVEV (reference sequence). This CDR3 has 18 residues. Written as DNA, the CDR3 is TGTGCCAGCAGTTTAGAGGGGGTGCGGTATCCAGCTAATGAAAAACTGTTTTTT. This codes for CASSLEGVRYPANEKLFF.

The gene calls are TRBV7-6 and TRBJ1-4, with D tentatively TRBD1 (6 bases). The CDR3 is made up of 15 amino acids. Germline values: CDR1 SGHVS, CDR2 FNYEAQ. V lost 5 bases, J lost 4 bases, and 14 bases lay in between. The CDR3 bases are TGTGCCAGCAGCCGGACGACAGGAGTTAATGAAAAACTGTTTTTT. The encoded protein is CASSRTTGVNEKLFF.

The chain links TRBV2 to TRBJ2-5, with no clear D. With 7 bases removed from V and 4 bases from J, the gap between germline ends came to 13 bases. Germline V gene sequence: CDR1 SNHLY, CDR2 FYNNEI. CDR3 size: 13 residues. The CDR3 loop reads CASNGNPGETQYF. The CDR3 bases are TGTGCCAGCAATGGAAATCCGGGAGAGACCCAGTACTTC.

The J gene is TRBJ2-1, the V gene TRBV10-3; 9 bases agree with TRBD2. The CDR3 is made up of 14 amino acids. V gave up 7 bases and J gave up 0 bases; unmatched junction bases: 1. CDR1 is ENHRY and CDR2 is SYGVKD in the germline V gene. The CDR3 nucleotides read TGTGCCATCACTAGCGGGGCCTCCTACAATGAGCAGTTCTTC. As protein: CAITSGASYNEQFF.

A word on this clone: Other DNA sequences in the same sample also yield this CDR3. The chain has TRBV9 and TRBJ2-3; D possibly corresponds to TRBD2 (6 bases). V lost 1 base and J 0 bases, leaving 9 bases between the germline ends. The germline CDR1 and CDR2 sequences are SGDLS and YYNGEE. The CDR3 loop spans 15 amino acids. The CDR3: CASSVLGGSTDTQYF. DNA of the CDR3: TGTGCCAGCAGCGTATTGGGGGGTAGCACAGATACGCAGTATTTT. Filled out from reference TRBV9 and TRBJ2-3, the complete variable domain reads DSGVTQTPKHLITATGQRVTLRCSPRSGDLSVYWYQQSLDQGLQFLIQYYNGEERAKGNILERFSAQQFPDLHSELNLSSLELGDSALYFCASSVLGGSTDTQYFGPGTRLTVL.

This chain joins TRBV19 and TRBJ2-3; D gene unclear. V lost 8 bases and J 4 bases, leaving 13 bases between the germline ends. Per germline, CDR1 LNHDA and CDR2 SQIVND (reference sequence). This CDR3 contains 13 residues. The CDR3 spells CASSFPFSDTQYF. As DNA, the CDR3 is TGTGCCAGTTCCTTCCCCTTCTCAGATACGCAGTATTTT.

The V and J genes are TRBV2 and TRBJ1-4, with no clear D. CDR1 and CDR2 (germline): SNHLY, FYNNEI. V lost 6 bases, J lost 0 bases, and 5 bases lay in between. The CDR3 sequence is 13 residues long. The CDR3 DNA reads TGTGCCAGCAGACAGACAACTAATGAAAAACTGTTTTTT. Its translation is CASRQTTNEKLFF.

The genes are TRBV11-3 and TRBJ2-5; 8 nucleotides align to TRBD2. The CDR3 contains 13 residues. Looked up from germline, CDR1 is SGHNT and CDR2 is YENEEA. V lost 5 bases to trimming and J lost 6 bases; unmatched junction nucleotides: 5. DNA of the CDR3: TGTGCCAGCAGCCCGGGGGGGGAACAGACCCAGTACTTC. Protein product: CASSPGGEQTQYF.

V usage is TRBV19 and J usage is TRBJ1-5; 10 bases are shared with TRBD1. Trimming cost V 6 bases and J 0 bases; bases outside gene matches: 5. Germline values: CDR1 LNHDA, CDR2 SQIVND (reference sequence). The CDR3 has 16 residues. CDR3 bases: TGTGCCAGTAGCGCGACAGGGGGCTTTAGCAATCAGCCCCAGCATTTT. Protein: CASSATGGFSNQPQHF.

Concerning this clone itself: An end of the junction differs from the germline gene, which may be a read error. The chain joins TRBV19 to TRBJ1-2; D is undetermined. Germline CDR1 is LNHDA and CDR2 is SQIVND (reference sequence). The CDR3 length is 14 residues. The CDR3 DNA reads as TGTGCCAGTAGTCTAGAAACTATGGCGCGAGGCTACACCTTC. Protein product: CASSLETMARGYTF.

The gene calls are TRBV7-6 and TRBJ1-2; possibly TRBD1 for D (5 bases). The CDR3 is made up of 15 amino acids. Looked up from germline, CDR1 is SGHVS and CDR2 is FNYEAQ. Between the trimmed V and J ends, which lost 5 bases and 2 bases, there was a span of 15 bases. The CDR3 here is CASSPGSTGNYGYTF. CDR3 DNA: TGTGCCAGCAGCCCGGGCTCCACAGGCAACTATGGCTACACCTTC.

The CDR3 sequence: CASSVYNYGYTF. CDR3 coding DNA: TGTGCCAGCAGCGTATATAACTATGGCTACACCTTC. The rearrangement joins TRBV9 to TRBJ1-2; D unclear. This CDR3 comprises 12 residues. The V gene lost 1 base and the J gene lost 1 base, with 2 bases spanning the gap. Germline CDR1 is SGDLS and CDR2 is YYNGEE.

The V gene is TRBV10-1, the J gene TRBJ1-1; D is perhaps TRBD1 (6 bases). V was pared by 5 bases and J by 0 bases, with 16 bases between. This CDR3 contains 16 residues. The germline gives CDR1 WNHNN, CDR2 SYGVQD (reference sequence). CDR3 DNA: TGCGCCAGCAGTCAAAATGGGGGCTTCATGAACACTGAAGCTTTCTTT. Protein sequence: CASSQNGGFMNTEAFF.

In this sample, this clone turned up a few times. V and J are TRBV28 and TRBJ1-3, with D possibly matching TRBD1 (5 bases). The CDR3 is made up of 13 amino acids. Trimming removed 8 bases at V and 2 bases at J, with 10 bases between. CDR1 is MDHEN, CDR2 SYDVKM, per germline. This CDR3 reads CASFRAPGNTIYF. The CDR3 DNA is TGTGCCAGCTTCAGGGCCCCTGGAAACACCATATATTTT.

The DNA of the CDR3 is TGCGCCAGCAGTAGACCGGGACAGGGAAACACTGAAGCTTTCTTT. It specifies CASSRPGQGNTEAFF. The rearrangement uses TRBV5-1 and TRBJ1-1; the match to TRBD1 covers 9 bases. The CDR3 contains 15 residues. The V gene end was trimmed by 5 bases and the J gene end by 2 bases; junction bases not matched to a gene: 7. Germline lookup yields CDR1 SGHRS and CDR2 YFSETQ.

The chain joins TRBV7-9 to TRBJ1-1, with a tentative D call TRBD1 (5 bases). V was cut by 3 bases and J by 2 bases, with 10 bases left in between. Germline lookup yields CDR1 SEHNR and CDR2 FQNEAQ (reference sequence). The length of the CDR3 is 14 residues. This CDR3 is CASSFYGGNTEAFF. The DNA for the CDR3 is TGTGCCAGCAGCTTTTACGGGGGTAACACTGAAGCTTTCTTT.

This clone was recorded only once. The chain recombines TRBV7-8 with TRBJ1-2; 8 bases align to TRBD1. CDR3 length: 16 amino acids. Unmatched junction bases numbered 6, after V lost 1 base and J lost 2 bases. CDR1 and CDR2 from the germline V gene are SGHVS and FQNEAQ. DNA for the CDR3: TGTGCCAGCAGCTTAGAGGGACAGGCGTTAAACTATGGCTACACCTTC. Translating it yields CASSLEGQALNYGYTF. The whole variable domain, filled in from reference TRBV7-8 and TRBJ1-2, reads GAGVSQSPRYKVAKRGQDVALRCDPISGHVSLFWYQQALGQGPEFLTYFQNEAQLDKSGLPSDRFFAERPEGSVSTLKIQRTQQEDSAVYLCASSLEGQALNYGYTFGSGTRLTVV.

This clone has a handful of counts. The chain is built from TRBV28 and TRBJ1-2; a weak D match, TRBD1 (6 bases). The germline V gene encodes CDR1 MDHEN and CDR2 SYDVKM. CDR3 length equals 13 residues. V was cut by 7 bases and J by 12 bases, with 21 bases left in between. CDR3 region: CASTSKGGFYNTF. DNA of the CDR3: TGTGCCAGCACTTCGAAAGGGGGTTTCTATAACACCTTC.

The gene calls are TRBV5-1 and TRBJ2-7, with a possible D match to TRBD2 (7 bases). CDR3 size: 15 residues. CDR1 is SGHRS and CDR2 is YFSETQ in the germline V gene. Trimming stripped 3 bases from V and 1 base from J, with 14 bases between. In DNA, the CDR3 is TGCGCCAGCAGCTGGGAGGGGGGCGCATCCTACGAGCAGTACTTC. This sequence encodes CASSWEGGASYEQYF. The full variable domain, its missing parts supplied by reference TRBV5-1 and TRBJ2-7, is KAGVTQTPRYLIKTRGQQVTLSCSPISGHRSVSWYQQTPGQGLQFLFEYFSETQRNKGNFPGRFSGRQFSNSRSEMNVSTLELGDSALYLCASSWEGGASYEQYFGPGTRLTVT.

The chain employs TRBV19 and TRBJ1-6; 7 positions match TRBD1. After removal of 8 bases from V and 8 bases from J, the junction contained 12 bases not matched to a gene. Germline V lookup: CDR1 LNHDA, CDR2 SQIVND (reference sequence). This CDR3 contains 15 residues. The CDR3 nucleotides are TGTGCCAGTTCAGAAACGGGACAGCTTTATTCACCCCTCCACTTT. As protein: CASSETGQLYSPLHF.